This T cell receptor beta chain was documented in a study of beta chain features in type 1 diabetes. General observations from the study: With patients and controls alike, PCR might favor shorter templates to an equal degree. Insertions were fewer and deletions more numerous at VDJ junctions in type 1 diabetes patients. Any HLA effect on TCRB rearrangement was left unresolved by small sub-analyses.

Of the isolated RNA, all was reverse transcribed, and so the sequenced material was expressed TCRB transcripts. The method was immunoSEQ multiplex PCR; TCRdb's version includes in-frame clones alone and lacks a portion of them. The table includes about half a million clones, roughly an eighth detected once. The V and J ends lost 5 bases and 5 bases respectively, with 21 bases between them. This CDR3 comprises 16 residues. Germline V gene lookup returns CDR1 SEHNR and CDR2 FQNEAQ (reference sequence). This clone was recorded a few times. Its antigen is currently unknown. Material for sequencing was naive CD4+ T cells from blood. The clonotype was recovered from a woman younger than 35 in good health. This chain links TRBV7-9 with TRBJ2-5, with D possibly being TRBD1 (5 bases). Written as DNA, the CDR3 is TGTGCCAGCAGCCCTACCCTGGTAGCCGCAGGGGAGACCCAGTACTTC. Residues: CASSPTLVAAGETQYF.